The sequence of this T cell receptor (beta chain) was determined in a study of regulatory T cells in long-lasting Graves disease. As for the study in general: Persistent cases took antithyroid drugs over 5 years and stayed TSH receptor antibody positive. Regarding the study as a whole: Persistent Graves' disease cases displayed lower TCR diversity than newly diagnosed ones.

Germline CDR1 is LNHDA and CDR2 is SQIVND (reference sequence). With 9 bases removed from V and 3 bases from J, the gap between germline ends came to 14 bases. The CDR3 covers 13 residues. Time point defined: persistent/refractory GD, antithyroid drugs over 5 years with positive TRAb. The TCR library was made from RNA that had been extracted from PBMCs in TRIzol. Construction of the TCR beta libraries employed iRepertoire HTBI primers in conjunction with Arm-PCR of CDR3 regions. TCRdb recomputed calls from the multiplex PCR reads with MiXCR, one row per CDR3 protein. This sample has around 450,000 distinct CDR3 sequences, with roughly a fifth found just once. A remark on this clonotype: Its matching antigen is unknown.

The TCR sequence derives from a female donor with Graves disease. Material: peripheral blood mononuclear cells (PBMCs), obtained when the disease was refractory, from a patient treated with antithyroid drugs. This chain links TRBV19 with TRBJ1-1, with D uncertain. The CDR3 loop is CASLPRWDTEAFF. The CDR3 region has the DNA TGTGCCAGCCTCCCGCGATGGGACACTGAAGCTTTCTTT.